The entry that follows covers one T cell receptor beta chain sequence. Its matching antigen is unknown. TCRdb fed the RT-PCR reads into MiXCR, producing one record per CDR3 protein. The sample lists under 850,000 distinct CDR3 sequences, approximately 17% occurring once. This record comes from a study of response to subunit inactivated influenza vaccine. Germline CDR1 and CDR2: DFQATT and SNEGSKA (reference sequence). The CDR3 has 17 amino acids. Trimming took 1 base from V and 0 from J; bases not matched to a gene: 6. Regarding the study as a whole: Authors suggested each seasonal influenza vaccination recruits few new T cells.

This chain joins TRBV20-1 and TRBJ2-3; 11 bases agree with TRBD2. The receptor was derived from a man aged 45-60 years who received an inactivated influenza vaccine. The source was PBMCs from blood, collected around 5 days after vaccination. The CDR3 reads CSARVTGLADSTDTQYF. In nucleotides, the CDR3 is TGCAGTGCTAGAGTGACGGGACTAGCGGACAGCACAGATACGCAGTATTTT.